This record looks at one TCR beta chain sequence and its context. There is no known antigen for this receptor. Base qualities are not at hand, and no much larger clone is one base apart. TCRbeta CDR3 regions were amplified from genomic DNA by means of the immunoSEQ Assay, a bias-controlled multiplex PCR. The paper's data handling went like this. The number of nucleated cells in each sample was estimated by amplification of reference gene primers within the assay. Sequence reads were collapsed and filtered to measure the absolute abundance of every unique TCRbeta CDR3 rearrangement. For each sample, productive Simpson clonality was calculated by taking the square root of Simpson's diversity index across productive rearrangements. TCRdb carries this immuneACCESS record with in-frame sequences only. Its versions omit some clonotypes, under half of them owing to an unresolved V gene in the studies checked, with the rest unexplained. That table supplies the V and J calls and clone size; D and trimming were determined from the DNA. The sample table records around 270,000 clones; over 75% of these occur just once. The ten largest clones add up to about 4.3% of the sample.

These data come from a study of blood T cell repertoires in COVID-19 (dated by TCRdb to 2019 to 2021). Background on the whole study: Collaborator samples came from the United States, Italy and Spain and covered acute and convalescent phases of COVID-19. The prospective study material was composed of cDNA or gDNA derived from T cells, B-cell-depleted T cells, or PBMCs. Subjects who had been exposed to COVID-19, were actively infected with it, or had recovered from it provided the deeply sampled blood TCRbeta repertoires that made up the dataset. The repertoires were released in a freely available public database intended as a resource for research on the immune response to SARS-CoV-2. Samples were obtained from the ongoing ImmuneRACE study (first 160 participants) and from some 1,300 subjects provided by 6 global collaborators. The sample metadata nearly always contained a de-identified subject ID, COVID-19 status, age in years and sex. Where HLA class I and class II types were available, the types were taken from metadata supplied by the sample provider, not from assay-based typing.

Participants in the prospective study were aged about 18 to 95 years, lived in approximately 26 United States geographic areas, and enrolled through a virtual design. Cohort assignment in the prospective study relied on participant-reported clinical history from a screening survey and a study questionnaire. Recovered participants in ImmuneRACE Cohort 3 were defined as having two consecutive negative NP/OP PCR tests, clearance from a healthcare professional, or resolution of symptoms. Mobile phlebotomists in the prospective study collected whole blood, serum and a nasopharyngeal or oropharyngeal swab from every participant. Over a 2-month period, participants in the prospective study had the option of providing additional blood draws and questionnaires. Blood samples from the prospective study were shipped frozen or at room temperature prior to DNA extraction. Beyond this particular receptor, the publication reports: The quantity of clinical and demographic metadata differed by source and by participant and was supplied without curation.

Including the terminal cysteine and phenylalanine, the CDR3 comprises 15 residues. The entry retains the CDR3 DNA only, 45 bases that are in frame from base 1. The germline V gene (reference sequence) specifies LNHDA as CDR1 and SQIVND as CDR2. V loses 5 bases at its end and J loses 1 base; junction bases beyond the gene matches: 4. The sequence came from a woman between 25 and 40 years old who had recovered from COVID-19. The specimen sequenced was PBMCs or T cells enriched from blood (not recorded which). This chain joins TRBV19 to TRBJ2-2, and 7 junction bases match TRBD1. The DNA reads TGTGCCAGTAGTTCAGGGACAGTGAACACCGGGGAGCTGTTTTTT. Its protein product is CASSSGTVNTGELFF.